This TCR beta chain emerged from a study of shared clonotypes between healthy human individuals. Notes on the study in general: Depth was large, yet rarefaction showed that sorted-subset sequencing was incomplete. Deeper or shallower sequencing was expected to change how clonotypes are shared among donors.

Measured with immunoSEQ multiplex PCR; TCRdb has only the in-frame clones, and not every one. The repertoire holds over 1.5 million clones, 95% to 99% seen once, with about 0.45% in the top ten. Notes on this clone: Its antigen is still unknown.

With V trimmed by 1 base and J by 4 bases, 7 bases remained unmatched. The CDR3 loop spans 16 amino acids. Germline CDR1 MNHNS, CDR2 SASEGT. The clonotype was recovered from a man aged 30 to 39 in good health. The sample comprised naive CD4+ T cells sorted from blood. Subset: CD45RA+ positively selected. The chain joins TRBV6-1 to TRBJ2-7; 10 bases line up with TRBD2. CDR3 coding DNA: TGTGCCAGCAGTGAAGTCGTCGGGGGACTAGCGTACGAGCAGTACTTC. Its protein product is CASSEVVGGLAYEQYF.